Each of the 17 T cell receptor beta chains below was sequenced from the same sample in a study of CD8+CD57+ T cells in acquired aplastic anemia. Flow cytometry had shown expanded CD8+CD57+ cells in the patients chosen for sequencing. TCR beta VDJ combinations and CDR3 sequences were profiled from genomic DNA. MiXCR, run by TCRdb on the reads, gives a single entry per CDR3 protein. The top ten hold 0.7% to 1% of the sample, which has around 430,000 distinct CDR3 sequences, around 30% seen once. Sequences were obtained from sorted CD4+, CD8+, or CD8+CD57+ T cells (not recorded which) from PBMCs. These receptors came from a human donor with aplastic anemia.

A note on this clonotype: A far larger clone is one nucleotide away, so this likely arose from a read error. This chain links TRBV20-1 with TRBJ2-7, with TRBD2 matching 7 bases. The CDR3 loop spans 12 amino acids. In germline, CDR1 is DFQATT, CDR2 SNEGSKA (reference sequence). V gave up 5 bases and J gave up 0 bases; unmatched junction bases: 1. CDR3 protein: CSAGGSSYEQYF. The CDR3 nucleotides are TGCAGTGCTGGCGGGAGCTCCTACGAGCAGTACTTC.

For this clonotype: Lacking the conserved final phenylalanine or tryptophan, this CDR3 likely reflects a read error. CDR3 loop: CASSFRIGTGGRDGYTL. The CDR3 region has the DNA TGTGCCAGCAGTTTCCGGATAGGGACAGGTGGTCGTGATGGCTACACCCTC. This rearrangement joins TRBV2 to TRBJ1-2, with 8 bases lining up with TRBD1. The CDR3 covers 17 residues. Germline CDR1 is SNHLY and CDR2 is FYNNEI. Trimming took 5 bases from V and 6 from J; bases not matched to a gene: 17.

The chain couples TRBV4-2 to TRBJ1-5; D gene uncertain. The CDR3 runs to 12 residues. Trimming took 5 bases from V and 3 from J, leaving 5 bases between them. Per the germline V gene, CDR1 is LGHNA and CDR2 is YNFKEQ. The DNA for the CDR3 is TGTGCCAGCAGCGTCCTCAATCAGCCCCAGCATTTT. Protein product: CASSVLNQPQHF.

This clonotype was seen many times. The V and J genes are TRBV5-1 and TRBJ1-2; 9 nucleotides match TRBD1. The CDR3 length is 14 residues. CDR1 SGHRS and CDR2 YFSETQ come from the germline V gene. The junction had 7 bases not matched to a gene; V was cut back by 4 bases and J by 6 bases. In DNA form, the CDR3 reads TGCGCCAGCAGCCCGGGGACAGGGAAGGATGGCTACACCTTC. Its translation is CASSPGTGKDGYTF.

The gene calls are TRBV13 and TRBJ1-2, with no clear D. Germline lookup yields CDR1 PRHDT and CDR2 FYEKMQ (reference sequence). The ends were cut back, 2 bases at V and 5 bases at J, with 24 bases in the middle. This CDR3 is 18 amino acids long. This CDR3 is CASSLTVQQGLIPYGYTF. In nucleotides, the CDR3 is TGTGCCAGCAGCTTAACCGTGCAACAAGGACTAATTCCATATGGCTACACCTTC.

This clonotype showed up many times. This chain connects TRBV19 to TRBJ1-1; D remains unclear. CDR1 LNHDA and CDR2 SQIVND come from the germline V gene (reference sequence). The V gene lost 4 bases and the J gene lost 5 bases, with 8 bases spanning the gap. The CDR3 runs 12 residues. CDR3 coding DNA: TGTGCCAGTAGTACCCACGTAACTGAAGCTTTCTTT. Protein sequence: CASSTHVTEAFF.

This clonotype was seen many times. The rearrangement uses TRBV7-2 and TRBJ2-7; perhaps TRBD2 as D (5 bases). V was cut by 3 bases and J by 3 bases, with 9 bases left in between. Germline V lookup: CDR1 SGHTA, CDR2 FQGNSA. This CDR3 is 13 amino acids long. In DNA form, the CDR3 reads TGTGCCAGCAGCTTCGGGGATGTCTACGAGCAGTACTTC. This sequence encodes CASSFGDVYEQYF.

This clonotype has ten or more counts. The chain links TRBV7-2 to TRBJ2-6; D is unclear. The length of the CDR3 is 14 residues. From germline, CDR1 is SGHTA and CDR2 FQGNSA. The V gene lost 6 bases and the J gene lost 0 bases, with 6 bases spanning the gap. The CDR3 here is CASRHSSGANVLTF. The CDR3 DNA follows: TGTGCCAGCAGACACTCCTCTGGGGCCAACGTCCTGACTTTC. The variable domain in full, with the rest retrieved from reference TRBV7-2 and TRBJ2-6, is GAGVSQSPSNKVTEKGKDVELRCDPISGHTALYWYRQSLGQGLEFLIYFQGNSAPDKSGLPSDRFSAERTGGSVSTLTIQRTQQEDSAVYLCASRHSSGANVLTFGAGSRLTVL.

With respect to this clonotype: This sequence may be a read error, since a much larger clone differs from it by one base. This CDR3 reads CAISDWDRLAYEQYF. The CDR3 DNA reads TGTGCCATCAGTGACTGGGACAGACTGGCCTACGAGCAGTACTTC. V usage is TRBV10-3 and J usage is TRBJ2-7; TRBD1 matches at 7 bases. This CDR3 spans 15 amino acids. V lost 3 bases to trimming and J lost 2 bases; unmatched junction nucleotides: 7. Per the germline V gene, CDR1 is ENHRY and CDR2 is SYGVKD.

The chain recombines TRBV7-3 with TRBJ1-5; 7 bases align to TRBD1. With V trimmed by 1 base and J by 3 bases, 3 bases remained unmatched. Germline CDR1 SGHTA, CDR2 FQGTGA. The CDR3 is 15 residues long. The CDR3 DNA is TGTGCCAGCAGCTTAAAGGGACAGCTCAATCAGCCCCAGCATTTT. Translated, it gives CASSLKGQLNQPQHF.

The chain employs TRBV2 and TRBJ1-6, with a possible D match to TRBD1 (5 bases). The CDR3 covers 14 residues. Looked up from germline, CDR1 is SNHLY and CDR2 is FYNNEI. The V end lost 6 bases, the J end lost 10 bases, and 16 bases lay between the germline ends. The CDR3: CASSAGTQVSPLHF. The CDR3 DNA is TGTGCCAGCAGCGCCGGGACCCAAGTGTCACCCCTCCACTTT.

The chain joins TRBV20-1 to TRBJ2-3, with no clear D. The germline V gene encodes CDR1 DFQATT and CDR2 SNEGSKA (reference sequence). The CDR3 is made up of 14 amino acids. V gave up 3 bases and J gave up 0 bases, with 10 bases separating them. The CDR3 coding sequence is TGCAGTGCTAGTTTCTTGGGAAGCACAGATACGCAGTATTTT. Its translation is CSASFLGSTDTQYF.

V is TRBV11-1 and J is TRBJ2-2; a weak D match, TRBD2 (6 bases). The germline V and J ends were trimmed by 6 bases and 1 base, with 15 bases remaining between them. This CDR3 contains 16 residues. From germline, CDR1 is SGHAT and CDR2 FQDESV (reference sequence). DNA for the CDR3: TGTGCCAGCAGTCAGAAGGCGCGGGAGAACACCGGGGAGCTGTTTTTT. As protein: CASSQKARENTGELFF.

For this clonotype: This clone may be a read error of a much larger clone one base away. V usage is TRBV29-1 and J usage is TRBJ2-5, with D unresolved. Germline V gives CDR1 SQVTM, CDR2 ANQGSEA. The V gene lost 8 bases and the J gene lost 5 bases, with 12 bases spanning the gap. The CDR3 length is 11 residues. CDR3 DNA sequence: TGCAGCTTCAGAGTGGGTGAGACCCAGTACTTC. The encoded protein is CSFRVGETQYF.

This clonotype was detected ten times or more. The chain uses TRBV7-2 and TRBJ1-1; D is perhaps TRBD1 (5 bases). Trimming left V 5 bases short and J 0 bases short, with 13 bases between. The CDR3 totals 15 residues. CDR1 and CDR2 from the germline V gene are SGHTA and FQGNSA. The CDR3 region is CASSPYGAVNTEAFF. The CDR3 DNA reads TGTGCCAGCAGCCCGTACGGGGCGGTGAACACTGAAGCTTTCTTT.

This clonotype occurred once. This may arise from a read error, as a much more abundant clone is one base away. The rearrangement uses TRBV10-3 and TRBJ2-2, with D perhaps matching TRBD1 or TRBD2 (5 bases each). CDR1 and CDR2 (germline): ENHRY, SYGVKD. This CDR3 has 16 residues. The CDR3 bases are TGTGCCATCGGTGAGTCCGGGGCCCAGAACACCGGGGAGCTGTTTTTT. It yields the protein CAIGESGAQNTGELFF.

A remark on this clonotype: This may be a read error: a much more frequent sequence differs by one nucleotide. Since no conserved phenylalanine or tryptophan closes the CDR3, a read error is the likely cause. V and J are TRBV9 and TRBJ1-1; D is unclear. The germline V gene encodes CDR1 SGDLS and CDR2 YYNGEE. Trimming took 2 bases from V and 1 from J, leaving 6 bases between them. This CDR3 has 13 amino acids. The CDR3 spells CASSVLQNTEAFS. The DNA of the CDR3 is TGTGCCAGCAGCGTTTTACAGAACACTGAAGCTTTCTCT.